The rows below give T cell receptor beta chains drawn from one sample of a study of spatial heterogeneity in lung cancer. TCRdb passed the 5' RACE reads through MiXCR, listing each CDR3 protein once. The table shows 11,000 to 15,000 distinct CDR3 sequences, with 10% to 14% occurring only once. The sequences come from PBMCs, collected at surgery. All receptors come from a female donor with early-stage non-small cell lung cancer. The CDR3 runs from the conserved cysteine through the conserved F or W. Fields, in order: V gene, CDR3 length, CDR3 protein.

V: TRBV19; length: 15; CDR3: CASSISGRSQETQYF
V: TRBV30; length: 13; CDR3: CAWMDRSTDTQYF
V: TRBV6-6; length: 14; CDR3: CASRSGTGDTEAFF
V: TRBV20-1; length: 13; CDR3: CSASGGGRDTQYF
V: TRBV10-1; length: 15; CDR3: CASSKTGGAYNEQFF
V: TRBV29-1; length: 13; CDR3: CSALKGAGNTIYF
V: TRBV20-1; length: 13; CDR3: CSAPGLTAETQYF
V: TRBV20-1; length: 13; CDR3: CSPGQGARGGYTF
V: TRBV5-1; length: 14; CDR3: CASSSRGSVEKLFF
V: TRBV11-2; length: 14; CDR3: CASSMGTTTGELFF
V: TRBV6-2/TRBV6-3; length: 14; CDR3: CASSMLRESSEQFF
V: TRBV3-1; length: 11; CDR3: CASSQDEEQYF
V: TRBV9; length: 16; CDR3: CASSVELAGDLGELFF
V: TRBV2; length: 12; CDR3: CASSRQGRAYAF
V: TRBV14; length: 14; CDR3: CASSQDTAGGTQYF
V: TRBV4-1; length: 15; CDR3: CASSQEDRGHGELFF
V: TRBV3-1; length: 14; CDR3: CASSPGLAGGPSVF
V: TRBV9; length: 14; CDR3: CASSARPTTDTQYF
V: TRBV7-9; length: 16; CDR3: CASSLLPPVGTDTQYF
V: TRBV6-6; length: 13; CDR3: CASSQGGPDTQYF
V: TRBV5-1; length: 17; CDR3: CASSLGSSGGGADTQYF
V: TRBV5-4; length: 14; CDR3: CASSSGQRKDTQYF
V: TRBV12-3/TRBV12-4; length: 18; CDR3: CASSAAVGQGRSNQPQHF
V: TRBV6-5; length: 17; CDR3: CASSYSGSLSGANVLTF
V: TRBV10-3; length: 14; CDR3: CAIRAPGQGFEAFF
V: TRBV5-1; length: 15; CDR3: CASSLRGQRQETQYF
V: TRBV1; length: 19; CDR3: CTSSQEEGAGGDRTDTQYF
V: TRBV5-1; length: 18; CDR3: CASSLRVLAGRSQETQYF
V: TRBV12-3/TRBV12-4; length: 14; CDR3: CASSLAGFPDTQYF
V: TRBV14; length: 14; CDR3: CASSQGLSTDTQYF
V: TRBV5-1; length: 15; CDR3: CASSRDSAAGNTIYF
V: TRBV7-2; length: 15; CDR3: CASSLPGTAPYGYTF
V: TRBV2; length: 14; CDR3: CASSDQTGHTEAFF
V: TRBV7-9; length: 16; CDR3: CASGDRAQGIGETQYF
V: TRBV2; length: 11; CDR3: CASSVDETQYF
V: TRBV27; length: 14; CDR3: CASSFRDGKNIQYF
V: TRBV20-1; length: 18; CDR3: CSARDLLAGGQSSYEQYF
V: TRBV6-6; length: 12; CDR3: CASSGQSQPQHF
V: TRBV9; length: 9; CDR3: CARRHGAFF
V: TRBV14; length: 13; CDR3: CASGPVTDYGYTF
V: TRBV6-6; length: 12; CDR3: CASSYSKNEQFF
V: TRBV28; length: 15; CDR3: CASSFGRAPGSPLHF
V: TRBV7-2; length: 14; CDR3: CASSLGDSSNIQYF
V: TRBV5-1; length: 14; CDR3: CASSLAQFRDEQFF
V: TRBV10-2; length: 14; CDR3: CASKDQGSTDTQYF
V: TRBV10-1; length: 16; CDR3: CASSESVGANTGELFF
V: TRBV11-2; length: 15; CDR3: CASSFRDRAAHEQYF
V: TRBV5-6; length: 15; CDR3: CASSLRTGDSYEQYF
V: TRBV11-2; length: 15; CDR3: CASSSKLAASVEQYF
V: TRBV12-3/TRBV12-4; length: 16; CDR3: CASSLARQVQLYGYTF
V: TRBV12-3/TRBV12-4; length: 13; CDR3: CASSPLQGTQQFF
V: TRBV6-1; length: 17; CDR3: CASRADPPVTGANVLTF